These 14 T cell receptor beta chains were all obtained from the same sample, sequenced in a study of neurological immune-mediated disorders. TCRdb processed the 5' RACE reads anew with MiXCR; each CDR3 protein has one entry. The sample includes 49,000 or so distinct CDR3 sequences, about 15% of them seen just once. Sequenced input: PBMCs. Receptors were obtained from a man aged 55 to 70 in good health.

This clonotype was detected many times. The J gene is TRBJ2-3, the V gene TRBV5-1, with 9 nucleotides matching TRBD2. From germline, CDR1 is SGHRS and CDR2 YFSETQ. V lost 4 bases and J lost 3; bases outside the gene matches: 9. The CDR3 length is 16 residues. The CDR3 here is CASSPKAGGGTDTQYF. As DNA, the CDR3 is TGCGCCAGCAGCCCGAAAGCGGGAGGAGGGACAGATACGCAGTATTTT.

This clonotype was observed many times. The chain joins TRBV3-1 to TRBJ2-5; TRBD2 matches 13 bases. V lost 4 bases, J lost 3 bases, and 2 bases stayed unmatched. The germline V gene encodes CDR1 LGHDT and CDR2 YNNKEL (reference sequence). The CDR3 consists of 15 residues. The CDR3 region is CASSRGTSGEETQYF. CDR3 in DNA: TGTGCCAGCAGCCGGGGGACTAGCGGGGAAGAGACCCAGTACTTC.

There are many counts of this clonotype. In nucleotides, the CDR3 is TGTGCCAGCAGCTTAGCTTTCGGGTCCCAAGAGACCCAGTACTTC. Amino acids: CASSLAFGSQETQYF. The V gene is TRBV7-2, the J gene TRBJ2-5; D unresolved. V dropped 0 bases and J dropped 1 base, with 9 bases sitting between them. Germline CDR1 is SGHTA and CDR2 is FQGNSA. The CDR3 consists of 15 residues.

This clonotype was detected many times. The chain combines TRBV20-1 with TRBJ2-1, with a weak D call TRBD1 (6 bases). The germline CDR1 and CDR2 sequences are DFQATT and SNEGSKA (reference sequence). The CDR3 sequence is 13 residues long. This CDR3 reads CSSLSRGYNEQFF. CDR3 coding DNA: TGCAGCTCCTTATCTAGGGGGTACAATGAGCAGTTCTTC.

This clonotype was recorded at least ten times. The chain uses TRBV29-1 and TRBJ1-4; D is unclear. The V end was cut by 4 bases, the J end by 8 bases, with 8 bases between. The CDR3 is 11 residues long. The germline V gene has CDR1 SQVTM and CDR2 ANQGSEA. DNA of the CDR3: TGCAGCGTTGGCACAAAGGAAAAACTGTTTTTT. Translation: CSVGTKEKLFF.

This rearrangement joins TRBV27 to TRBJ1-5; 7 bases align to TRBD1. Germline V gives CDR1 MNHEY, CDR2 SMNVEV (reference sequence). J gave up 3 bases and V 6 bases, and 5 bases lay outside the gene matches. The CDR3 covers 14 residues. CDR3 nucleotides: TGTGCCAGCAGCCCAACAGGGGACAATCAGCCCCAGCATTTT. Translating gives CASSPTGDNQPQHF.

This clonotype was seen ten or more times. The rearrangement links TRBV2 to TRBJ2-5; the D gene is possibly TRBD1 (5 bases). The CDR3 spans 15 residues. Germline assignment: CDR1 SNHLY and CDR2 FYNNEI. Trimming pared 6 bases from V and 5 bases from J, leaving 19 bases between. CDR3 DNA sequence: TGTGCCAGCAGCCCTCCCGGTCAGGGTGGGGAGACCCAGTACTTC. It translates to CASSPPGQGGETQYF. Full variable domain (remainder filled in from reference TRBV2 and TRBJ2-5): EPEVTQTPSHQVTQMGQEVILRCVPISNHLYFYWYRQILGQKVEFLVSFYNNEISEKSEIFDDQFSVERPDGSNFTLKIRSTKLEDSAMYFCASSPPGQGGETQYFGPGTRLLVL.

This clonotype came up many times. The genes are TRBV7-2 and TRBJ2-7, with 11 bases aligning to TRBD1. The germline V gene encodes CDR1 SGHTA and CDR2 FQGNSA. V shed 1 base and J 7 bases; nucleotides not matched to a gene: 6. CDR3 size: 15 residues. Here the CDR3 DNA reads TGTGCCAGCAGCTTAGACGGACAGGGGGCGCGGGAGCAGTACTTC. Its translation is CASSLDGQGAREQYF.

V usage is TRBV15 and J usage is TRBJ1-5; D ambiguous. With 1 base removed from V and 0 bases from J, the gap between germline ends came to 4 bases. This CDR3 has 14 residues. The V gene's germline CDR1 is LNHNV and CDR2 YYDKDF (reference sequence). This CDR3 is CATSRADSNQPQHF. The DNA for the CDR3 is TGTGCCACCAGCAGAGCGGATAGCAATCAGCCCCAGCATTTT.

V and J are TRBV3-1 and TRBJ2-7; 8 positions match TRBD2. This CDR3 has 15 residues. Looked up from germline, CDR1 is LGHDT and CDR2 is YNNKEL (reference sequence). CDR3 sequence: CVNSPTGTSPDEQYF. In DNA form, the CDR3 reads TGTGTCAACAGCCCGACCGGGACTAGTCCGGACGAGCAGTACTTC.

This clonotype was seen ten or more times. The rearrangement links TRBV7-3 to TRBJ2-1, with TRBD2 identical over 7 bases. This CDR3 has 18 residues. Germline V gene sequence: CDR1 SGHTA, CDR2 FQGTGA. With 0 bases clipped from V and 6 bases from J, the junction kept 14 bases outside the gene matches. CDR3 nucleotide sequence: TGTGCCAGCAGCTTAACGGCACCCGGGCGGGAGCGTTCCAATGAGCAGTTCTTC. Translating gives CASSLTAPGRERSNEQFF.

Ten or more counts support this clonotype. The V gene is TRBV20-1, the J gene TRBJ1-2, with TRBD1 matching over 10 bases. The CDR3 is 16 amino acids. J was trimmed by 3 bases and V by 1 base; bases with no gene match: 8. The V gene's germline CDR1 is DFQATT and CDR2 SNEGSKA (reference sequence). The CDR3 DNA reads TGCAGTGCTAGAGCACCGAGGGACAGGGGCTACTATGGCTACACCTTC. Protein: CSARAPRDRGYYGYTF.

This clonotype was seen more than once but under ten times. This sequence joins TRBV7-9 and TRBJ2-7; D not resolved. This CDR3 region has 14 residues. The germline V gene has CDR1 SEHNR and CDR2 FQNEAQ (reference sequence). Trimming took 1 base from V and 5 from J, leaving 12 bases between them. The CDR3 nucleotides read TGTGCCAGCAGCTTAGTTGCTTCGGGTGACGAGCAGTACTTC. It translates to CASSLVASGDEQYF.

The rearrangement joins TRBV28 to TRBJ2-1; D is perhaps TRBD2 (5 bases). The ends were cut back, 4 bases at V and 5 bases at J, with 12 bases in the middle. CDR1 is MDHEN, CDR2 SYDVKM, per germline. CDR3 length: 14 amino acids. CDR3 coding DNA: TGTGCCAGCAGTTCAACCGGAGGAAACAATGAGCAGTTCTTC. It translates to CASSSTGGNNEQFF.